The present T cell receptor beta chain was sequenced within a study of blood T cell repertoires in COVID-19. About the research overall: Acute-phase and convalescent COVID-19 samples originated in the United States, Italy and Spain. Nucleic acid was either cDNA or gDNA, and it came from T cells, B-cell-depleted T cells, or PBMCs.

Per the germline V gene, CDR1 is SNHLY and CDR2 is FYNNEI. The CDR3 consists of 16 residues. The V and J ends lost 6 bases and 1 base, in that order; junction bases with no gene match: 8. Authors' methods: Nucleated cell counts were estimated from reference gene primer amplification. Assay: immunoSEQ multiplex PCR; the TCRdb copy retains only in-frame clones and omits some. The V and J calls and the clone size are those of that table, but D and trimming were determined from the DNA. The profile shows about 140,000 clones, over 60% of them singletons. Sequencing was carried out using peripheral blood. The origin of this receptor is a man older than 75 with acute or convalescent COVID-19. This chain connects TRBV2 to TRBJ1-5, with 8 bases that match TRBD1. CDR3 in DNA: TGTGCCAGCAGGCGGAACAGGGGGTTGAGCAATCAGCCCCAGCATTTT. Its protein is CASRRNRGLSNQPQHF. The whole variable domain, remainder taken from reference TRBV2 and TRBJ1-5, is EPEVTQTPSHQVTQMGQEVILRCVPISNHLYFYWYRQILGQKVEFLVSFYNNEISEKSEIFDDQFSVERPDGSNFTLKIRSTKLEDSAMYFCASRRNRGLSNQPQHFGDGTRLSIL.